The entry below describes one T cell receptor (beta chain). This entry belongs to a study of blood T cell repertoires in COVID-19. Across the whole study: Samples taken during acute and convalescent COVID-19 were collected in the United States, Italy and Spain. T cells, B-cell-depleted T cells, or PBMCs supplied cDNA or gDNA.

As handled by the study authors: The assay estimated nucleated cells by amplifying reference gene primers. The repertoire was sequenced with immunoSEQ multiplex PCR; TCRdb's copy has only in-frame clones and lacks some. The DNA gave D and trimming, while V, J and clone size come from that table. This sample has about 180,000 clones, with roughly 79% found just once. J lost 0 bases, V lost 5 bases, and 4 bases had no gene match. This CDR3 is built from 16 residues. CDR1 and CDR2 (germline): LNHDA, SQIVND (reference sequence). This sequence was found in a woman in her 70s with acute or convalescent COVID-19. Sequencing was performed on peripheral blood. The chain carries TRBV19 and TRBJ2-3; TRBD2 matches 11 bases. The CDR3 sequence is CASSPRLAGSTDTQYF. The CDR3 DNA follows: TGTGCCAGTAGTCCCAGACTAGCGGGAAGCACAGATACGCAGTATTTT.